This T cell receptor (beta chain) was captured in a study of brain T cells in children with intractable seizures. Sequencing was limited to surgery cases with top T cell transcript signatures in brain tissue. Before surgery, patients took at least one anti-epileptic drug. General study points: Patients' HCMV serostatus was unknown; virus specificity rests on CDR3 similarity alone.

Comment on this clone: Antigen: not known.

V lost 7 bases to trimming and J lost 2 bases; unmatched junction nucleotides: 5. This CDR3 spans 14 amino acids. Germline-derived CDR1 and CDR2 are MNHEY and SVGAGI. Clones were read by immunoSEQ multiplex PCR, and TCRdb kept only the in-frame ones, dropping some. Found here are roughly 110,000 clones, roughly 92% of them singletons; the top ten hold 3.8%. The input for sequencing was peripheral blood, taken at surgery. The V and J genes are TRBV6-5 and TRBJ2-7; the match to TRBD1 covers 10 bases. The source is a boy in the first two years of life with hemimegalencephaly and intractable seizures. CDR3 sequence reads: CASKIGQGAYEQYF. As DNA, the CDR3 is TGTGCCAGCAAAATTGGACAGGGGGCCTACGAGCAGTACTTC.